The sequence of this T cell receptor beta chain was determined in a study of cytomegalovirus exposure and HLA in healthy donors. CDR1 and CDR2 (germline): SEHNR, FQNEAQ (reference sequence). This CDR3 comprises 17 residues. V was pared by 5 bases and J by 1 base, with 17 bases between. Findings and caveats of the study: Whilst most TCR sequences proved rare, a subset of public TCRs occurred across many donors. In vitro, three CMV-associated chains proved specific for CMV antigens.

The data were produced by immunoSEQ multiplex PCR, yet TCRdb's version contains in-frame clones alone and is incomplete. The data contain about 49,000 clones, roughly 92% of them seen just once; the ten biggest clones take up about 1.5%. About this clone: Its target is unknown.

The donors were in the roughly 130-subject validation cohort, distinct from the approximately 670-subject first cohort. The J gene is TRBJ2-2, the V gene TRBV7-9, with a weak D call TRBD2 (5 bases). This receptor was identified in a man between 18 and 29 years old in good health and CMV-seronegative. The material sequenced was PBMCs. The CDR3 DNA follows: TGTGCCAGCAGCCGAGGTAGCGTCGAGAAGAACACCGGGGAGCTGTTTTTT. Protein sequence: CASSRGSVEKNTGELFF.